The rows below give T cell receptor beta chains drawn from one sample of a study of blood T cells in healthy people across ages. Each CDR3 protein is one row after TCRdb ran MiXCR on the 5' RACE reads. This table has over a million distinct CDR3 sequences, roughly 43% appearing once. Specimen: blood. The origin of the receptors is a woman younger than 35 in good health. Both conserved end residues are part of each CDR3. Each record gives: D gene, V gene, CDR3 protein. A D gene is named only where the DNA matches it firmly.

d_call: .; v_call: TRBV20-1; cdr3_aa: CSARRTDTQYF
d_call: .; v_call: TRBV29-1; cdr3_aa: CSVDKGKGDGANVLTF
d_call: .; v_call: TRBV6-5; cdr3_aa: CASRAGSRSYTF
d_call: TRBD2; v_call: TRBV20-1; cdr3_aa: CSARAYSGIAYNEQYF
d_call: .; v_call: TRBV5-1; cdr3_aa: CASSFPYLGGSTEAFF
d_call: .; v_call: TRBV12-3/TRBV12-4; cdr3_aa: CASSFLQRTYEQYF
d_call: .; v_call: TRBV5-1; cdr3_aa: CASSDVENTEAFF
d_call: .; v_call: TRBV7-9; cdr3_aa: CASSWRGRTNYGYTF
d_call: .; v_call: TRBV3-1; cdr3_aa: CASSQKLMNTEAFF
d_call: .; v_call: TRBV12-3/TRBV12-4; cdr3_aa: CASSLGAGRTYEQYF
d_call: .; v_call: TRBV27; cdr3_aa: CVSSLNGYEQYF
d_call: .; v_call: TRBV15; cdr3_aa: CATSSLGAGLTDTQYF
d_call: TRBD2; v_call: TRBV27; cdr3_aa: CASSLGKGGFSYEQYF